The present entry profiles one TCR beta chain with its context. As yet, its antigen is unknown. These data originate in a study of shared clonotypes between healthy human individuals. Study conclusions and caveats: Naive subsets, compared against memory subsets, generally had larger estimated richness values.

CDR1 SGHRS and CDR2 YFSETQ come from the germline V gene. The CDR3 extends over 17 amino acids. V dropped 4 bases and J dropped 4; count of bases not matched to a gene: 10. The CD4+ fraction was divided into a CD45RA+ naive subset and a CD45RA-negative memory subset. Assay used: immunoSEQ multiplex PCR; TCRdb lists only in-frame clones, some missing. The sample has about 990,000 clones; approximately 80% are singletons. The sequence came from a young man in good health. Some clones in this sample may be carry-over from other donors' samples. V and J are TRBV5-1 and TRBJ2-7; TRBD2 matches 14 bases. Sequenced sample: memory CD4+ T cells from PBMCs. Subset in this sample: CD45RA-negative fraction. Written as DNA, the CDR3 is TGCGCCAGCAGCCCGACTAGCGGGAGGGCCTCGGGGTACGAGCAGTACTTC. Amino acids: CASSPTSGRASGYEQYF.